A single sample gave rise to the 19 T cell receptor beta chains below, sequenced in a study of shared clonotypes between healthy human individuals. Only in-frame clones appear in the TCRdb table, and some are missing; sequencing was by immunoSEQ multiplex PCR. The table has under 1,900,000 clones, about 98.5% seen once; the top ten hold 0.36%. What was sequenced was naive CD4+ T cells sorted from blood. Subset denoted: CD45RA+ positively selected. The receptor source for this set is a man younger than 45 in good health.

This chain joins TRBV28 and TRBJ2-2; possibly TRBD2 for D (5 bases). CDR1 is MDHEN and CDR2 is SYDVKM in the germline V gene. Between the trimmed V and J ends, which lost 6 bases and 6 bases, there was a span of 14 bases. This CDR3 region has 14 residues. In nucleotides, the CDR3 is TGTGCCAGCAGGAGCGGCTCAAGGGCCGGGGAGCTGTTTTTT. It yields the protein CASRSGSRAGELFF.

The chain carries TRBV27 and TRBJ2-5; D is uncertain. Between the trimmed V and J ends, which lost 2 bases and 2 bases, there was a span of 6 bases. This CDR3 contains 13 residues. Germline-derived CDR1 and CDR2 are MNHEY and SMNVEV (reference sequence). The CDR3 sequence: CASSLHTQETQYF. The CDR3 coding sequence is TGTGCCAGCAGTTTACACACACAAGAGACCCAGTACTTC.

This clone was detected once. The chain joins TRBV5-1 to TRBJ2-5; D unresolved. The CDR3 extends over 13 amino acids. With 0 bases removed from V and 4 bases from J, the gap between germline ends came to 7 bases. Germline CDR1 SGHRS, CDR2 YFSETQ. Written as DNA, the CDR3 is TGCGCCAGCAGCTTGGGGCCGTCAGAGACCCAGTACTTC. Its protein product is CASSLGPSETQYF.

V and J are TRBV27 and TRBJ2-1; TRBD1 matches 7 bases. The CDR3 loop spans 18 amino acids. Germline V gives CDR1 MNHEY, CDR2 SMNVEV (reference sequence). Unmatched junction bases numbered 20, after V lost 8 bases and J lost 4 bases. The CDR3 loop is CASARGRGSIHQYNEQFF. In DNA, the CDR3 is TGTGCCAGCGCGAGGGGGCGCGGGTCTATACACCAATACAATGAGCAGTTCTTC.

The V gene is TRBV6-1, the J gene TRBJ1-2; TRBD1 is a possible D gene (6 bases). Trimming removed 8 bases at V and 7 bases at J, with 14 bases between. The CDR3 spans 12 residues. The germline gives CDR1 MNHNS, CDR2 SASEGT. CDR3 loop: CASYPGAGGYTF. CDR3 DNA: TGTGCCAGCTATCCGGGGGCCGGTGGCTACACCTTC.

The genes are TRBV2 and TRBJ2-1; D is uncertain. Germline assignment: CDR1 SNHLY and CDR2 FYNNEI. CDR3 length: 10 residues. V shed 8 bases and J shed 5 bases, with 4 bases lying between them. CDR3 sequence (DNA): TGTGCCAGCTCAGACAATGAGCAGTTCTTC. Encoded protein: CASSDNEQFF.

The chain uses TRBV29-1 and TRBJ2-1; TRBD1 or TRBD2 may be the D gene (5 bases each). This CDR3 comprises 14 residues. Germline CDR1 SQVTM, CDR2 ANQGSEA. Trimming removed 6 bases at V and 0 bases at J, with 12 bases between. The CDR3 DNA reads TGCAGCGTCGAGGGACCTAGCTCCTACAATGAGCAGTTCTTC. This gives the protein CSVEGPSSYNEQFF.

Turning to this clone: The same CDR3 can be traced to other DNA sequences in this sample. The chain has TRBV5-1 and TRBJ2-5, with TRBD2 matching 8 bases. CDR1 and CDR2 from the germline V gene are SGHRS and YFSETQ. This CDR3 region has 13 residues. V gave up 2 bases and J gave up 5 bases; unmatched junction bases: 2. As DNA, the CDR3 is TGCGCCAGCAGCTTCGGACTAGCTGAGACCCAGTACTTC. Its protein product is CASSFGLAETQYF.

The chain uses TRBV6-1 and TRBJ2-7, with 8 bases identical to TRBD1. The CDR3 loop spans 14 amino acids. Germline CDR1 reads MNHNS; CDR2 reads SASEGT. Trimming at V came to 5 bases and at J to 6 bases, leaving 9 bases not matched to a gene. The CDR3 here is CASSWTGNSLEQYF. The CDR3 DNA reads as TGTGCCAGCAGTTGGACAGGGAATTCACTCGAGCAGTACTTC.

V usage is TRBV6-1 and J usage is TRBJ1-3; D ambiguous. This CDR3 spans 15 amino acids. The V gene's germline CDR1 is MNHNS and CDR2 SASEGT. The ends were cut back, 1 base at V and 0 bases at J, with 7 bases in the middle. The CDR3: CASSEGRSSGNTIYF. DNA of the CDR3: TGTGCCAGCAGTGAAGGTCGGAGCTCTGGAAACACCATATATTTT.

The CDR3 DNA is TGTGCCAGCTCACCAGGGGCACCCCTGTCTGAGCAGTTCTTC. Protein: CASSPGAPLSEQFF. The rearrangement links TRBV18 to TRBJ2-1; a weak D match, TRBD1 (5 bases). V lost 2 bases and J lost 9, with 14 bases in between. Germline V gene lookup returns CDR1 KGHSH and CDR2 LQKENI. The CDR3 totals 14 residues.

The gene calls are TRBV6-5 and TRBJ1-2; D may be TRBD1 (6 bases). The ends were cut back, 7 bases at V and 6 bases at J, with 21 bases in the middle. The CDR3 loop spans 15 amino acids. In germline, CDR1 is MNHEY, CDR2 SVGAGI. In DNA, the CDR3 is TGTGCCAGCACCGCAACAGGGTCTTCGGTCGATGGCTACACCTTC. Its protein product is CASTATGSSVDGYTF.

Notes on this clone: The same CDR3 also results from other DNA sequences found in this sample. The CDR3 nucleotides read TGTGCCAGCAGAGAAACTAGCGGGAGTTACGAGCAGTACTTC. The encoded protein is CASRETSGSYEQYF. The chain carries TRBV2 and TRBJ2-7; 11 nucleotides align to TRBD2. The CDR3 has 14 amino acids. V lost 6 bases to trimming and J lost 4 bases; unmatched junction nucleotides: 5. Per germline, CDR1 SNHLY and CDR2 FYNNEI.

The chain is built from TRBV6-5 and TRBJ2-7; 9 nucleotides match TRBD1. Germline V CDR1 and CDR2: MNHEY, SVGAGI. The CDR3 runs 14 residues. Losses at the gene ends were 0 bases for V and 7 bases for J; bases not matched to a gene: 4. Here the CDR3 reads CASSYSEQGAEQYF. DNA of the CDR3: TGTGCCAGCAGTTACTCGGAACAGGGGGCGGAGCAGTACTTC.

V is TRBV9 and J is TRBJ1-3; no definite D call. Germline V gene sequence: CDR1 SGDLS, CDR2 YYNGEE. CDR3 size: 20 residues. Deletions cut 0 bases from V and 0 bases from J, with 22 bases between. In DNA form, the CDR3 reads TGTGCCAGCAGCGTAGTAGTAGCCTCGCTTAGCCAGAGCTCTGGAAACACCATATATTTT. Amino acid sequence: CASSVVVASLSQSSGNTIYF.

In regard to this clone: Other DNA sequences from this sample encode an identical CDR3 as well. The rearrangement links TRBV28 to TRBJ1-4; D is undetermined. This CDR3 region has 14 residues. Germline CDR1 is MDHEN and CDR2 is SYDVKM. Trimming pared 4 bases from V and 0 bases from J, leaving 6 bases between. In DNA, the CDR3 is TGTGCCAGCAGTTCCGGCACAACTAATGAAAAACTGTTTTTT. Protein product: CASSSGTTNEKLFF.

V and J are TRBV25-1 and TRBJ2-2; 7 bases line up with TRBD1. J gave up 5 bases and V 3 bases, and 3 bases lay outside the gene matches. CDR3 length: 14 amino acids. Germline loops: CDR1 MGHDK, CDR2 SYGVNS. The CDR3 nucleotides read TGTGCCAGCAGTGAGCAGGGGGAAACCGGGGAGCTGTTTTTT. The encoded protein is CASSEQGETGELFF. Together with reference TRBV25-1 and TRBJ2-2, the CDR3 gives the full variable domain: EADIYQTPRYLVIGTGKKITLECSQTMGHDKMYWYQQDPGMELHLIHYSYGVNSTEKGDLSSESTVSRIRTEHFPLTLESARPSHTSQYLCASSEQGETGELFFGEGSRLTVL.

This clone appeared a few times. The identical CDR3 is also encoded by other nucleotide sequences in the sample. The chain couples TRBV19 to TRBJ2-7, with D perhaps assigned TRBD1 or TRBD2 (5 bases each). Per the germline V gene, CDR1 is LNHDA and CDR2 is SQIVND (reference sequence). V gave up 3 bases and J gave up 3 bases, with 6 bases separating them. The CDR3 consists of 12 residues. CDR3 nucleotide sequence: TGTGCCAGTAGTATGAGGGGCTACGAGCAGTACTTC. Translating gives CASSMRGYEQYF.

This chain uses TRBV5-1 with TRBJ2-1, with D perhaps matching TRBD2 (6 bases). The CDR3 length is 16 residues. Germline V gives CDR1 SGHRS, CDR2 YFSETQ. V lost 0 bases, J lost 4 bases, and 14 bases lay in between. The CDR3: CASSLVVSSGYNEQFF. CDR3 sequence (DNA): TGCGCCAGCAGCTTGGTAGTCTCCAGCGGGTACAATGAGCAGTTCTTC.